The clone carrying this T cell receptor beta chain was detected a few times. Its target is not known. The sample holds other DNA sequences that translate to the same CDR3. Every donor provided one heparinised blood draw, which averaged about 120 mL. The CDR3 has 16 amino acids. The germline V and J ends were trimmed by 0 bases and 0 bases, with 11 bases remaining between them. In germline, CDR1 is SGDLS, CDR2 YYNGEE. This entry belongs to a study of beta chain features in type 1 diabetes. Study-wide results and limits: Shorter TCRB CDR3s, moderately but significantly so, were found in Type 1 diabetes patients in all four CD4+ subsets. Junctions at VDJ sites from type 1 diabetes patients had fewer insertions and more deletions.

Sequenced material consisted of expressed TCRB transcripts (all of the isolated RNA was reverse transcribed). Sequencing used immunoSEQ multiplex PCR; TCRdb keeps in-frame clones, though not all of them. The sample shows almost 350,000 clones, over 7% of them seen only once. The sample taken for sequencing was central memory CD4+ T cells from blood. The origin of this receptor is a man aged 30-40 years with type 1 diabetes. The chain joins TRBV9 to TRBJ2-3; TRBD1 or TRBD2 may be the D gene (5 bases each). The CDR3: CASSVAGGASTDTQYF. The CDR3 DNA sequence: TGTGCCAGCAGCGTAGCTGGGGGAGCTAGCACAGATACGCAGTATTTT.